This T cell receptor beta chain was observed in a study of blood T cell repertoires in COVID-19. Background on the study: Whether acute or convalescent, the COVID-19 samples came from the United States, Italy and Spain. T cells, B-cell-depleted T cells, or PBMCs supplied cDNA or gDNA.

This CDR3 region has 16 residues. V was pared by 0 bases and J by 0 bases, with 3 bases of the junction left unmatched. Germline V gene data show CDR1 as SGHNT and CDR2 as YYREEE (reference sequence). Original processing notes: For nucleated cells, counts were estimated from reference gene primer amplification. TCRdb's copy holds only in-frame clones and misses some; the assay was immunoSEQ multiplex PCR. D and trimming come from the DNA, and the V and J calls and clone size come from that table. The table shows about 140,000 clones, with over 60% occurring only once. The chain recombines TRBV5-4 with TRBJ2-3, with 8 bases lining up with TRBD2. This receptor was obtained from a woman aged 45 to 65 who had recovered from COVID-19. Sequencing input: PBMCs or T cells enriched from blood (not recorded which). CDR3 coding DNA: TGTGCCAGCAGCTTGGGGTCGGGGGGGAGCACAGATACGCAGTATTTT. It translates to CASSLGSGGSTDTQYF.